This TCR beta chain came from a study of Graves' ophthalmopathy and Graves' hyperthyroidism. Broader study findings: Prediction of ophthalmopathy progression reached around 70% sensitivity and 72% to 75% specificity. The authors also found most expanded thyroid clonotypes above 0.001 frequency in blood.

Amplification from RNA transcripts yielded the TCR beta CDR3 regions. HTBI primers primed a first-round RT-PCR, and a second-round multiplex PCR followed. TCRdb processed the multiplex PCR reads anew with MiXCR; each CDR3 protein has one entry. The sample has around 1,000,000 distinct CDR3 sequences, 35% to 45% seen once. The CDR3 is 14 amino acids. The germline CDR1 and CDR2 sequences are SGHTA and FQGNSA. Trimming pared 2 bases from V and 3 bases from J, leaving 10 bases between. This clonotype showed up just a few times. The antigen remains undetermined. The origin of this receptor is an adult man with Graves' hyperthyroidism. This rearrangement joins TRBV7-2 to TRBJ1-1; TRBD1 is a possible D gene (6 bases). The sample consisted of peripheral blood or thyroid tissue (not recorded which). The DNA for the CDR3 is TGTGCCAGCAGCTTACTAGGACAGCACACTGAAGCTTTCTTT. As protein: CASSLLGQHTEAFF.